This T cell receptor beta chain came from a study of graft-versus-host responses after intestinal transplantation. Study observations and caveats: Investigators detected GvH clones in recipient marrow, with some emerging earlier in ileum or blood.

Deletions cut 4 bases from V and 2 bases from J, with 14 bases between. CDR1 SGHRS and CDR2 YFSETQ come from the germline V gene. The CDR3 is 15 residues long. Clones were sequenced by immunoSEQ multiplex PCR, and TCRdb holds only the in-frame ones, with some missing. The data contain approximately 90,000 clones, about 85% of them singletons. Comment on this clone: The antigen is unknown.

The source was unstimulated CD4+ T cells sorted from spleen or lymph node cells, collected before transplant. V and J are TRBV5-1 and TRBJ2-3; D may be TRBD2 (6 bases). This clonotype was obtained from a human donor who was the organ donor for an intestinal transplant. CDR3 region: CASSLRDLYTDTQYF. The DNA for the CDR3 is TGCGCCAGCAGCCTCCGGGACTTATACACAGATACGCAGTATTTT.